A selection of T cell receptor beta chains follows, all from one sample in a study of T and B cells in COVID-19 patients. TCRdb passed the multiplex PCR reads through MiXCR, listing each CDR3 protein once. The table has 8,000 to 10,000 distinct CDR3 sequences, under 30% seen once. Sequencing input: blood. The source of these receptors is a human donor who had recovered from COVID-19. CDR3s include the opening cysteine and the closing phenylalanine or tryptophan. D genes are given only for firm matches. Rows may omit the clone size; those that give it use once, few, many or a size class.

d_call: -
j_call: TRBJ2-6
v_call: TRBV19
cdr3_length: 15
clone_size: medium-sized
cdr3_nt: TGTGCCAGTACCCTCAGGGGAGGTGGGGCCAACGTCCTGACTTTC
cdr3_aa: CASTLRGGGANVLTF

d_call: TRBD1
j_call: TRBJ2-7
v_call: TRBV6-2/TRBV6-3
cdr3_length: 14
clone_size: -
cdr3_nt: TGTGCCAGCAGTATTCGGACAGGGGCCTACGAGCAGTACTTC
cdr3_aa: CASSIRTGAYEQYF

d_call: -
j_call: TRBJ1-6
v_call: TRBV20-1
cdr3_length: 14
clone_size: -
cdr3_nt: TGCAGTGCTGGCAGGTCGACCAATAATTCACCCCTCCACTTT
cdr3_aa: CSAGRSTNNSPLHF

d_call: TRBD1
j_call: TRBJ1-1
v_call: TRBV6-5
cdr3_length: 17
clone_size: -
cdr3_nt: TGTGCCAGCAGCCCGACAACCGGGACAGGGCTGAACACTGAAGCTTTCTTT
cdr3_aa: CASSPTTGTGLNTEAFF

d_call: -
j_call: TRBJ2-3
v_call: TRBV7-2
cdr3_length: 16
clone_size: few
cdr3_nt: TGTGCCAGCAGCTTCCTTCTCACCTTGACTAGGAGCACGCAGTATTTT
cdr3_aa: CASSFLLTLTRSTQYF

d_call: -
j_call: TRBJ1-5
v_call: TRBV7-9
cdr3_length: 13
clone_size: -
cdr3_nt: TGTGTCAGAAGCTTAGCGTCGGGTCAGCCCCAGCATTTT
cdr3_aa: CVRSLASGQPQHF

d_call: TRBD2
j_call: TRBJ2-7
v_call: TRBV20-1
cdr3_length: 17
clone_size: -
cdr3_nt: TGCAGTGCTAGAGTTGCGGGAGCGCCCAGGAGCTCCTACGAGCAGTACTTC
cdr3_aa: CSARVAGAPRSSYEQYF

d_call: -
j_call: TRBJ2-5
v_call: TRBV7-2
cdr3_length: 14
clone_size: -
cdr3_nt: TGTGCCAGCAGCTTAGTAGGGGGACAAGAGACCCAGTACTTC
cdr3_aa: CASSLVGGQETQYF

d_call: -
j_call: TRBJ1-2
v_call: TRBV11-2
cdr3_length: 16
clone_size: -
cdr3_nt: TGTGCCAGCAGTCCAGACGGGGTGGAAAGGAACTATGGCTACACCTTC
cdr3_aa: CASSPDGVERNYGYTF

d_call: -
j_call: TRBJ2-7
v_call: TRBV7-6
cdr3_length: 14
clone_size: -
cdr3_nt: TGTGCCAGCAGCTTAGACACTGGACCCTACGAGCAGTACTTC
cdr3_aa: CASSLDTGPYEQYF

d_call: TRBD1
j_call: TRBJ1-5
v_call: TRBV19
cdr3_length: 15
clone_size: medium-sized
cdr3_nt: TGTGCCTCGGACCAGGGGGCGCAGAGCAATCAGCCCCAGCATTTT
cdr3_aa: CASDQGAQSNQPQHF

d_call: TRBD2
j_call: TRBJ2-3
v_call: TRBV6-5
cdr3_length: 15
clone_size: medium-sized
cdr3_nt: TGTGCCAGCAGTCCCAGGACTAGCGGGTTTCGAACGCAGTATTTT
cdr3_aa: CASSPRTSGFRTQYF

d_call: -
j_call: TRBJ1-1
v_call: TRBV19
cdr3_length: 15
clone_size: -
cdr3_nt: TGTGCCAGTAGTAGGACCGGGACGGTTGCAACTGAAGCTTTCTTT
cdr3_aa: CASSRTGTVATEAFF

d_call: TRBD1
j_call: TRBJ1-4
v_call: TRBV5-1
cdr3_length: 15
clone_size: few
cdr3_nt: TGCGCCAGCAGCGTGACAGGGAAGGATAATGAAAAACTGTTTTTT
cdr3_aa: CASSVTGKDNEKLFF

d_call: TRBD1
j_call: TRBJ1-1
v_call: TRBV6-2/TRBV6-3
cdr3_length: 16
clone_size: -
cdr3_nt: TGTGCCGCCAGCTGGGGGAGACAGGGCATGAACACTGAAGCTTTCTTT
cdr3_aa: CAASWGRQGMNTEAFF

d_call: -
j_call: TRBJ1-5
v_call: TRBV6-5
cdr3_length: 13
clone_size: few
cdr3_nt: TGTGCCAGCAGTGAAAACGGCTATCAGCCCCAGCATTTT
cdr3_aa: CASSENGYQPQHF

d_call: -
j_call: TRBJ1-3
v_call: TRBV30
cdr3_length: 16
clone_size: few
cdr3_nt: TGTGCCTGGAGCCCTCCCCCGGGGCAACGAGGAAACACCATATATTTT
cdr3_aa: CAWSPPPGQRGNTIYF

d_call: -
j_call: TRBJ1-5
v_call: TRBV11-1
cdr3_length: 18
clone_size: -
cdr3_nt: TGTGCCAGCAGCCCCACGACAGGCGACGTATATAGCAATCAGCCCCAGCATTTT
cdr3_aa: CASSPTTGDVYSNQPQHF

d_call: -
j_call: TRBJ2-5
v_call: TRBV7-2
cdr3_length: 14
clone_size: few
cdr3_nt: TGTGCCAGCAGTTTAGGTTCCATACAAGAGACCCAGTACTTC
cdr3_aa: CASSLGSIQETQYF

d_call: TRBD2
j_call: TRBJ2-2
v_call: TRBV6-1
cdr3_length: 13
clone_size: few
cdr3_nt: TGTGCCAGCGGGGGGGGGAACACCGGGGAGCTGTTTTTT
cdr3_aa: CASGGGNTGELFF

d_call: TRBD1
j_call: TRBJ1-1
v_call: TRBV6-2/TRBV6-3
cdr3_length: 17
clone_size: -
cdr3_nt: TGTGCCATCCCCATGAAGCTAGCCGGGACAGGGGGCACTGAAGCTTTCTTT
cdr3_aa: CAIPMKLAGTGGTEAFF

d_call: TRBD2
j_call: TRBJ2-7
v_call: TRBV6-5
cdr3_length: 14
clone_size: -
cdr3_nt: TGTGCCATCAGCTACCTGGGACTAGGATCAAAGCAGTACTTC
cdr3_aa: CAISYLGLGSKQYF

d_call: -
j_call: TRBJ2-7
v_call: TRBV5-5
cdr3_length: 15
clone_size: many
cdr3_nt: TGTGCCAGCAGCTCGTTTCCCGGGAGTTCCTACGAGCAGTACTTC
cdr3_aa: CASSSFPGSSYEQYF

d_call: TRBD1
j_call: TRBJ2-5
v_call: TRBV11-2
cdr3_length: 13
clone_size: -
cdr3_nt: TGTGCCAGCAGCGTCCAGGGACAGGGGACCCAGTACTTC
cdr3_aa: CASSVQGQGTQYF

d_call: -
j_call: TRBJ1-2
v_call: TRBV19
cdr3_length: 14
clone_size: medium-sized
cdr3_nt: TGTGCCAGTAGATTGGGAGGAGGGACCTATGGCTACACCTTC
cdr3_aa: CASRLGGGTYGYTF

d_call: TRBD2
j_call: TRBJ2-2
v_call: TRBV15
cdr3_length: 20
clone_size: medium-sized
cdr3_nt: TGTGCCACCAGCAGAGATTCCCCTGGACTAGCGGAAAGGCGGACCGGGGAGCTGTTTTTT
cdr3_aa: CATSRDSPGLAERRTGELFF

d_call: TRBD2
j_call: TRBJ2-1
v_call: TRBV6-5
cdr3_length: 14
clone_size: few
cdr3_nt: TGTGCCAGTATAGGGCGGGGGGGCCAGATTGAGCAGTTCTTC
cdr3_aa: CASIGRGGQIEQFF

d_call: -
j_call: TRBJ1-1
v_call: TRBV30
cdr3_length: 15
clone_size: -
cdr3_nt: TGTGCCTGGAGTGTACAACTCCCCGGGGGCACTGAAGCTTTCTTT
cdr3_aa: CAWSVQLPGGTEAFF

d_call: TRBD1
j_call: TRBJ1-2
v_call: TRBV5-4
cdr3_length: 16
clone_size: -
cdr3_nt: TGTGCCAGCAGCTCCCCCTTAGGGGGCGCTAACTATGGCTACACCTTC
cdr3_aa: CASSSPLGGANYGYTF

d_call: TRBD1
j_call: TRBJ2-2
v_call: TRBV27
cdr3_length: 15
clone_size: medium-sized
cdr3_nt: TGTGCCAGCAGTACCCGGACAGGGGTAACCGGGGAGCTGTTTTTT
cdr3_aa: CASSTRTGVTGELFF

d_call: TRBD1
j_call: TRBJ1-2
v_call: TRBV18
cdr3_length: 13
clone_size: few
cdr3_nt: TGTGCCAGCTCCCCGGACAGGGGCTATGGCTACACCTTC
cdr3_aa: CASSPDRGYGYTF

d_call: TRBD1
j_call: TRBJ2-7
v_call: TRBV20-1
cdr3_length: 15
clone_size: few
cdr3_nt: TGCAGTGCTAGAGATCCGGGGACAGGTTCCTACGAGCAGTACTTC
cdr3_aa: CSARDPGTGSYEQYF

d_call: TRBD2
j_call: TRBJ2-5
v_call: TRBV18
cdr3_length: 15
clone_size: many
cdr3_nt: TGTGCCAGCTCACCCCCCGGGACTAGCGTGGAGACCCAGTACTTC
cdr3_aa: CASSPPGTSVETQYF

d_call: TRBD1
j_call: TRBJ2-1
v_call: TRBV11-1
cdr3_length: 16
clone_size: medium-sized
cdr3_nt: TGTGCCAGCAGCTCGCCGACAGGGGAAAATTACAATGAGCAGTTCTTC
cdr3_aa: CASSSPTGENYNEQFF

d_call: -
j_call: TRBJ2-2
v_call: TRBV6-5
cdr3_length: 15
clone_size: medium-sized
cdr3_nt: TGTGCCAGCAGCCCGAGGCTACCGAACACCGGGGAGCTGTTTTTT
cdr3_aa: CASSPRLPNTGELFF

d_call: TRBD1
j_call: TRBJ1-5
v_call: TRBV6-1
cdr3_length: 12
clone_size: -
cdr3_nt: TGTGCCAGCCCGGGACAGAATCAGCCCCAGCATTTT
cdr3_aa: CASPGQNQPQHF

d_call: -
j_call: TRBJ2-5
v_call: TRBV11-2
cdr3_length: 14
clone_size: few
cdr3_nt: TGTGCCAGCAGCTTATCCCCAGGGGATAAGACCCAGTACTTC
cdr3_aa: CASSLSPGDKTQYF

d_call: -
j_call: TRBJ1-1
v_call: TRBV7-9
cdr3_length: 15
clone_size: -
cdr3_nt: TGTGCCAGCAGCTTAGGGGGGGGGGGGTCCACTGAAGCTTTCTTT
cdr3_aa: CASSLGGGGSTEAFF

d_call: TRBD2
j_call: TRBJ2-7
v_call: TRBV27
cdr3_length: 17
clone_size: once
cdr3_nt: TGTGCCAGCAGTTTCCGGGGGACTAGCGGGGGAGCATACGAGCAGTACTTC
cdr3_aa: CASSFRGTSGGAYEQYF

d_call: -
j_call: TRBJ1-1
v_call: TRBV19
cdr3_length: 14
clone_size: many
cdr3_nt: TGTGCCAGTAGTATCTTGGCGCAGAACACTGAAGCTTTCTTT
cdr3_aa: CASSILAQNTEAFF

d_call: TRBD1
j_call: TRBJ1-1
v_call: TRBV7-6
cdr3_length: 15
clone_size: -
cdr3_nt: TGTGCCAGCAGTTCAGGGGGCAGATTGAACACTGAAGCTTTCTTT
cdr3_aa: CASSSGGRLNTEAFF

d_call: TRBD1
j_call: TRBJ2-2
v_call: TRBV19
cdr3_length: 16
clone_size: medium-sized
cdr3_nt: TGTGCCAGTAGTATGGAGACAGGGAGGAACACCGGGGAGCTGTTTTTT
cdr3_aa: CASSMETGRNTGELFF

d_call: -
j_call: TRBJ2-7
v_call: TRBV6-5
cdr3_length: 14
clone_size: medium-sized
cdr3_nt: TGTGCCAGCAGTTACGGTCCGGGTGCCTACGAGCAGTACTTC
cdr3_aa: CASSYGPGAYEQYF

d_call: -
j_call: TRBJ2-2
v_call: TRBV10-3
cdr3_length: 14
clone_size: -
cdr3_nt: TGTGACATCGGTGTGGCCGGGAACACCGGGGAGCTGTTTTTT
cdr3_aa: CDIGVAGNTGELFF

d_call: TRBD1
j_call: TRBJ1-2
v_call: TRBV11-1
cdr3_length: 14
clone_size: -
cdr3_nt: TGTGCCAGCAGAATGACAGGGGGCAACTATGGCTACACCTTC
cdr3_aa: CASRMTGGNYGYTF

d_call: -
j_call: TRBJ2-7
v_call: TRBV12-3/TRBV12-4
cdr3_length: 13
clone_size: medium-sized
cdr3_nt: TGTGCCAGCAGGACCCAACAGGGTGGGGAGCAGTACTTC
cdr3_aa: CASRTQQGGEQYF

d_call: -
j_call: TRBJ2-2
v_call: TRBV24-1
cdr3_length: 17
clone_size: -
cdr3_nt: TGTGCCACCAGTGGGCGGAGGGGTTTAACGAACACCGGGGAGCTGTTTTTT
cdr3_aa: CATSGRRGLTNTGELFF

d_call: -
j_call: TRBJ1-5
v_call: TRBV19
cdr3_length: 14
clone_size: medium-sized
cdr3_nt: TGTGCCAGTAGTACCCAGGGTGACAATCAGCCCCAGCATTTT
cdr3_aa: CASSTQGDNQPQHF

d_call: -
j_call: TRBJ2-2
v_call: TRBV27
cdr3_length: 12
clone_size: many
cdr3_nt: TGTGCCAGCGGGTATATATCCGGGGAGCTGTTTTTT
cdr3_aa: CASGYISGELFF

d_call: TRBD1
j_call: TRBJ1-1
v_call: TRBV5-6
cdr3_length: 16
clone_size: -
cdr3_nt: TGTGCCAGCAGCTGGGGGACAGGGGAGGGGAACACTGAAGCTTTCTTT
cdr3_aa: CASSWGTGEGNTEAFF

d_call: -
j_call: TRBJ1-5
v_call: TRBV27
cdr3_length: 17
clone_size: few
cdr3_nt: TGTGCCAGCAGTCCGCGCTCCCCTCATGACAGGAATCAGCCCCAGCATTTT
cdr3_aa: CASSPRSPHDRNQPQHF

d_call: -
j_call: TRBJ2-1
v_call: TRBV12-3/TRBV12-4
cdr3_length: 11
clone_size: medium-sized
cdr3_nt: TGTGCCAGCAGTAGGGCCAATGAGCAGTTCTTC
cdr3_aa: CASSRANEQFF

d_call: -
j_call: TRBJ1-1
v_call: TRBV6-1
cdr3_length: 14
clone_size: few
cdr3_nt: TGTGCCAGCAGACCCGGACAATCGAACACTGAAGCTTTCTTT
cdr3_aa: CASRPGQSNTEAFF

d_call: TRBD1
j_call: TRBJ2-7
v_call: TRBV11-1
cdr3_length: 12
clone_size: medium-sized
cdr3_nt: TGTGCCAGCAGCCCTGCAGGGGGATCGCAGTACTTC
cdr3_aa: CASSPAGGSQYF